The clone carrying this T cell receptor beta chain occurred many times. The data belong to a study of T cells in Graves' hyperthyroidism and ophthalmopathy. Per the germline V gene, CDR1 is LNHDA and CDR2 is SQIVND (reference sequence). This CDR3 region has 19 residues. The V gene end was trimmed by 5 bases and the J gene end by 0 bases; junction bases not matched to a gene: 9. Uncontrolled infection, other autoimmune disease, pregnancy or lactation disqualified patients from enrolment. The source material, RNA transcripts, was used to amplify TCR beta CDR3 regions. The TCR CDR3 was amplified in a first-round RT-PCR using the HTBI primer set. One entry per CDR3 protein, called by TCRdb with MiXCR from the multiplex PCR reads. The sample holds about 380,000 distinct CDR3 sequences, about 18% seen once.

The TCR was taken from a man aged 18 to 29 with Graves' ophthalmopathy. The chain carries TRBV19 and TRBJ2-3; TRBD2 aligns across 15 bases. Sequencing input: blood. CDR3 sequence: CASSAYPGLAGGSTDTQYF. CDR3 sequence (DNA): TGTGCCAGTAGTGCCTACCCGGGACTAGCGGGGGGAAGCACAGATACGCAGTATTTT.